What follows are 2 T cell receptor beta chains derived from one specimen sequenced in a study of blood T cell repertoires in COVID-19. Profiling relied on immunoSEQ multiplex PCR, and the TCRdb table lists in-frame clones only, not all of them. The repertoire holds 150,000 to 200,000 clones, roughly 89% seen once, with just under 4% in the top ten. The sequenced material came from peripheral blood. Every receptor here comes from an older woman who had recovered from COVID-19.

This rearrangement joins TRBV7-9 to TRBJ2-3; 13 bases align to TRBD2. V shed 5 bases and J 4 bases; nucleotides not matched to a gene: 6. The CDR3 totals 16 residues. The germline V gene has CDR1 SEHNR and CDR2 FQNEAQ (reference sequence). CDR3 sequence (DNA): TGTGCCAGCAGCACCAGACTAGCGGGGGGATCAGATACGCAGTATTTT. It encodes CASSTRLAGGSDTQYF.

The chain is built from TRBV19 and TRBJ2-7; 7 nucleotides line up with TRBD2. Germline V gives CDR1 LNHDA, CDR2 SQIVND (reference sequence). This CDR3 is built from 16 residues. V lost 0 bases, J lost 3 bases, and 8 bases stayed unmatched. CDR3 protein: CASSIDWMTSLYEQYF. For the CDR3, the DNA is TGTGCCAGTAGTATAGATTGGATGACTAGCCTCTACGAGCAGTACTTC.